This T cell receptor beta chain was observed in a study of OX40 agonist ivuxolimab in advanced cancers. In the study overall: Among those enrolled, mean age was about 63 years (range roughly 20 to 80) and approximately 83% were male. Findings and caveats of the study: At 0.1 to 3.0 mg/kg and by week 6, CD4+ and CD8+ T cells in the blood had expanded clonally. Some nonresponders likewise displayed low normalized T-cell clonal expansion.

The protocol was immunoSEQ multiplex PCR, while the TCRdb copy is restricted to in-frame clones and leaves out a portion. This sample yields more than 65,000 clones, of which about 91% are seen a single time; around 0.4% belongs to the top ten. About this clone: Its antigen is not known.

This CDR3 region has 13 residues. CDR1 and CDR2 (germline): SGHTA, FQGNSA. The trim removed 5 bases at V and 7 bases at J, leaving 2 bases unmatched. The chain carries TRBV7-2 and TRBJ1-5, with TRBD1 matching 10 bases. The sequenced sample was CD4+ or CD8+ T cells sorted from blood, obtained in a trial of the OX40 agonist ivuxolimab. The source is an adult with an advanced solid tumor such as melanoma, head and neck, liver or kidney cancer. In DNA, the CDR3 is TGTGCCAGCAGCCGACAGGGGGCCCAGCCCCAGCATTTT. Its translation: CASSRQGAQPQHF.